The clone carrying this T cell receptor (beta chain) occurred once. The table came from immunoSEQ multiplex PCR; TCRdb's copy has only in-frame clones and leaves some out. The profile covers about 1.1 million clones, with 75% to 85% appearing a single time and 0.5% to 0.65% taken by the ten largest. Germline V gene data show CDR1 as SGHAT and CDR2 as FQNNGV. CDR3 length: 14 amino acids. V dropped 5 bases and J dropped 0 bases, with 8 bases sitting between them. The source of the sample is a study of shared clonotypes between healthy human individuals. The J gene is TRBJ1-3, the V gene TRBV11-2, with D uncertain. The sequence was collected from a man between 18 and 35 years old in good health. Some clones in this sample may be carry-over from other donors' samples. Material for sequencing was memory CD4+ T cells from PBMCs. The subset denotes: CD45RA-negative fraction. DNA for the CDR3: TGTGCCAGCAGCCAGACGGTCTCTGGAAACACCATATATTTT. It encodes CASSQTVSGNTIYF.